The next 6 T cell receptor beta chains were all read from a single sample in a study of blood T cell repertoires in COVID-19. This table comes from immunoSEQ multiplex PCR, and its TCRdb copy is limited to in-frame clones, with some not included. The repertoire consists of 300,000 to 450,000 clones, with 85% occurring once and the leading ten covering around 3.4%. Sequencing used peripheral blood. Receptors originate from a woman aged 18 to 35 with acute or convalescent COVID-19.

The chain carries TRBV12-5 and TRBJ1-3; maybe TRBD1 (6 bases). Germline CDR1 LGHNT, CDR2 FRNRAP. The CDR3 sequence is 16 residues long. V shed 4 bases and J shed 1 base, with 14 bases lying between them. CDR3 nucleotide sequence: TGTGCTAGTGGTTCAGGGCAGGGGTCATCTGGAAACACCATATATTTT. This codes for CASGSGQGSSGNTIYF.

This chain connects TRBV7-8 to TRBJ2-7; D is undetermined. Per the germline V gene, CDR1 is SGHVS and CDR2 is FQNEAQ. The CDR3 totals 12 residues. Trimming pared 1 base from V and 4 bases from J, leaving 5 bases between. The CDR3 DNA sequence: TGTGCCAGCAGCTTAGGAGTTTACGAGCAGTACTTC. This sequence encodes CASSLGVYEQYF.

Many counts were recorded for this clone. This chain joins TRBV4-2 and TRBJ2-5; 14 positions match TRBD2. The germline CDR1 and CDR2 sequences are LGHNA and YNFKEQ. The CDR3 is 16 amino acids. Unmatched junction bases numbered 4, after V lost 2 bases and J lost 5 bases. The CDR3: CASSQRLAGGRETQYF. The CDR3 DNA is TGTGCCAGCAGCCAAAGACTAGCGGGGGGGCGGGAGACCCAGTACTTC.

The rearrangement links TRBV9 to TRBJ1-5; D is ambiguous. V was pared by 3 bases and J by 4 bases, with 11 bases between. The CDR3 totals 14 residues. CDR1 and CDR2 (germline): SGDLS, YYNGEE. The CDR3 nucleotides are TGTGCCAGCAGCGCCAACACGGGGAATCAGCCCCAGCATTTT. It yields the protein CASSANTGNQPQHF.

This clone came up once. The gene calls are TRBV5-4 and TRBJ1-4, with unresolved D. Germline V gives CDR1 SGHNT, CDR2 YYREEE (reference sequence). The CDR3 spans 14 residues. The V and J ends lost 0 bases and 5 bases respectively, with 8 bases between them. For the CDR3, the DNA is TGTGCCAGCAGCTTGGGCGGAGACAATGAAAAACTGTTTTTT. Protein product: CASSLGGDNEKLFF.

The rearrangement uses TRBV19 and TRBJ2-1, with 11 bases that match TRBD2. From germline, CDR1 is LNHDA and CDR2 SQIVND (reference sequence). Germline trimming cut 10 bases from V and 2 bases from J; bases unmatched to any gene: 7. CDR3 length: 15 residues. The CDR3 spells CATVSGRAAYNEQFF. The CDR3, as DNA: TGTGCCACCGTTAGCGGGAGGGCCGCCTACAATGAGCAGTTCTTC.